This TCR beta chain is from a study of T-cell reconstitution after alpha-beta-depleted transplantation in children. This clonotype was seen a handful of times. Looked up from germline, CDR1 is SGHTA and CDR2 is FQGTGA. The CDR3 runs to 15 residues. Trimming pared 2 bases from V and 6 bases from J, leaving 14 bases between. The TCRbeta library incorporated unique molecular identifiers. TCRdb called the PCR reads again in MiXCR, with one record for every CDR3 protein. This table holds hundreds of thousands of distinct CDR3 sequences, about an eighth found once. V usage is TRBV7-3 and J usage is TRBJ2-1; D is possibly TRBD1 or TRBD2 (5 bases each). The sample was PBMCs, mostly from graft donor cells, taken 360 days after TCRalphabeta/CD19-depleted stem cell transplant. The TCR comes from a male patient aged 5 to 17 who had a stem cell transplant for acute myeloid leukemia, so the T cells may come from the graft donor. The CDR3 loop is CASSLGGPGGNEQFF. Written as DNA, the CDR3 is TGTGCCAGCAGCTTAGGGGGTCCGGGCGGCAATGAGCAGTTCTTC.